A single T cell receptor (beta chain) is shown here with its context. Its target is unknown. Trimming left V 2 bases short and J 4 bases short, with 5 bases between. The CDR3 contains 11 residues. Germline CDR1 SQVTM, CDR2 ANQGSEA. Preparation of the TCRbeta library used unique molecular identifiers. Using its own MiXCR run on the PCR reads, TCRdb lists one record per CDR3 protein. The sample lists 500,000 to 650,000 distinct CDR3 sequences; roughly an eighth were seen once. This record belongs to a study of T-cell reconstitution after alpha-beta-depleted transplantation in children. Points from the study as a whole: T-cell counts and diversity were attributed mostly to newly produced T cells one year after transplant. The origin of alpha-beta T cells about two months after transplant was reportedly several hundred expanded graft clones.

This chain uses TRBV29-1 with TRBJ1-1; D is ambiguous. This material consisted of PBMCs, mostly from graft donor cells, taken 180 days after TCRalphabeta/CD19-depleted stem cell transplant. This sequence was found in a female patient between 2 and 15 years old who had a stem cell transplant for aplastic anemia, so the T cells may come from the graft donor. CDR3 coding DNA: TGCAGCGTTGAACGCAGCACTGAAGCTTTCTTT. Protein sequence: CSVERSTEAFF.